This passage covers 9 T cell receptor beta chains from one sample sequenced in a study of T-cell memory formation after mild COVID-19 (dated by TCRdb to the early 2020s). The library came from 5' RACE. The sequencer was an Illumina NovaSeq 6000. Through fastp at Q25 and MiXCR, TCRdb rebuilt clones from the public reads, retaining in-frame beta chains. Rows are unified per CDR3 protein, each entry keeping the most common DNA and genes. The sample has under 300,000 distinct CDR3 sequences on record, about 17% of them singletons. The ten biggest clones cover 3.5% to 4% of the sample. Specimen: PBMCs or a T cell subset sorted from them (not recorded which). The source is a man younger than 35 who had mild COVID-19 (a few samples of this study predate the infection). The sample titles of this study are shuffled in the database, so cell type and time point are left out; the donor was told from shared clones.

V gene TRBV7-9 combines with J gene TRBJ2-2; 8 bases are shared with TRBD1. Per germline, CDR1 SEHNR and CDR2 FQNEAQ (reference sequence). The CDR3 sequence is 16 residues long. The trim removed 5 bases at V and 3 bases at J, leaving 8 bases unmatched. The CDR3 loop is CASSPRGDRHTGELFF. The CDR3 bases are TGTGCCAGCAGCCCTAGGGGGGACAGGCACACCGGGGAGCTGTTTTTT.

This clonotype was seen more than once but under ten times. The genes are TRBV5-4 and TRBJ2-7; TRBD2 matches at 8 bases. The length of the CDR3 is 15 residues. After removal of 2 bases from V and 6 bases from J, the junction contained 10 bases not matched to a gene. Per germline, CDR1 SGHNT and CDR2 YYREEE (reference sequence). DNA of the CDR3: TGTGCCAGCAGCTTACATCCCGGGACTAGAGGCGAGCAGTACGTC. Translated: CASSLHPGTRGEQYV.

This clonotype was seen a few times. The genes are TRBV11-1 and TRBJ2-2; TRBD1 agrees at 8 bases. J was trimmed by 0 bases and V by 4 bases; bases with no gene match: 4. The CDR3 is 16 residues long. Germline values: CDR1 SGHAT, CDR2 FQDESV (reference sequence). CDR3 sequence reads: CASSSRQGSNTGELFF. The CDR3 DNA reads TGTGCCAGCAGCTCCCGACAGGGGTCGAACACCGGGGAGCTGTTTTTT.

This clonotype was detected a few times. CDR3 region: CASRLSPASYEQYV. The CDR3 DNA is TGTGCCAGCAGACTCTCCCCCGCGTCCTACGAGCAGTACGTC. J is TRBJ2-7 and V is TRBV6-5; D gene unclear. The germline CDR1 and CDR2 sequences are MNHEY and SVGAGI. V lost 6 bases and J 1 base, leaving 13 bases between the germline ends. The CDR3 sequence is 14 residues long.

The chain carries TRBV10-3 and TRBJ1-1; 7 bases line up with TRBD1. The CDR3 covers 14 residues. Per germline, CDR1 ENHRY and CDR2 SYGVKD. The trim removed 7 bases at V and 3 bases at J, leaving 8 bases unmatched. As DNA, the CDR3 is TGTGCCATCAATGAACAGGGGATTGACACTGAAGCTTTCTTT. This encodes CAINEQGIDTEAFF.

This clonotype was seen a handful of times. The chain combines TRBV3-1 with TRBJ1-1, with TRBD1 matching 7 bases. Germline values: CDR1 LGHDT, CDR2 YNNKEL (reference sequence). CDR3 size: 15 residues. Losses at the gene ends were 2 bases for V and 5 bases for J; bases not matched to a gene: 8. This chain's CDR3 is CASSQRGRPWTEAFF. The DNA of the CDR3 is TGTGCCAGCAGCCAAAGGGGGCGACCGTGGACTGAAGCTTTCTTT.

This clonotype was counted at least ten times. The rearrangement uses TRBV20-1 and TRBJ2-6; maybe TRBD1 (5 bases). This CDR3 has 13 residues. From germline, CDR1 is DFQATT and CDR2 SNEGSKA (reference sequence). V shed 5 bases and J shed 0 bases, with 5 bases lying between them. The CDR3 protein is CSADSSGANVLTF. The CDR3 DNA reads TGCAGTGCTGACAGCTCTGGGGCCAACGTCCTGACTTTC.

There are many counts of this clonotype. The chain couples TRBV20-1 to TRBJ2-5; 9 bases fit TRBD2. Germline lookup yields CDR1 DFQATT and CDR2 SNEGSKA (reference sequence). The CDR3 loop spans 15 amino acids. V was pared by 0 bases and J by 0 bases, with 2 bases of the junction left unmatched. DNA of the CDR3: TGCAGTGCTAGAGAGGCTAGCGGGGACCAAGAGACCCAGTACTTC. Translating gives CSAREASGDQETQYF.

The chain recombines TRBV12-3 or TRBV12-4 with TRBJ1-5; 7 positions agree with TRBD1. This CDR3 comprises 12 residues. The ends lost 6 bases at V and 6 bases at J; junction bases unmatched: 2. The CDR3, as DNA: TGTGCCAGCAGGAACAGGGGTCAGCCCCAGCATTTT. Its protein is CASRNRGQPQHF.